This T cell receptor beta chain emerged from a study of blood T cell repertoires in COVID-19. Background on the study: Samples of COVID-19 (acute and convalescent) were obtained from the United States, Italy and Spain. PBMCs, B-cell-depleted T cells, or T cells were the source of the cDNA or gDNA that made up the material.

In Seattle, patients joined the study during active infection and were tracked longitudinally. In the source study's methods: Reference gene primers were amplified, and this amplification served to estimate nucleated cell counts. Method: immunoSEQ multiplex PCR; TCRdb's copy keeps in-frame clones and lacks some. V and J calls and clone size are those listed in that table; D and trimming were worked out from the DNA. The table includes over 150,000 clones, 80% to 90% detected once. This clonotype was sampled from a woman aged 55-70 years with COVID-19, enrolled during active disease. Material for sequencing was peripheral blood.

The CDR3 coding sequence is TGTGCCAGCAGCTTAGTTCCGGGAGTTGTGTACAATGAGCAGTTCTTC. It codes for CASSLVPGVVYNEQFF. The chain joins TRBV7-2 to TRBJ2-1; D might be TRBD2 (6 bases). V was pared by 1 base and J by 4 bases, with 14 bases between. This CDR3 region has 16 residues. From germline, CDR1 is SGHTA and CDR2 FQGNSA.